These 13 T cell receptor beta chains were all obtained from the same sample, sequenced in a study of cytomegalovirus exposure and HLA in healthy donors. The PCR had 60 Vbeta and 13 Jbeta primers. Method: immunoSEQ multiplex PCR; TCRdb's copy keeps in-frame clones and lacks some. The sample gives about 110,000 clones, approximately 66% of which show up once; under 13% is in the top ten. The specimen was PBMCs. The receptors originated from a man aged 40-49 years in good health and CMV-seropositive.

This clone was seen just once. The V call is TRBV13, the J call TRBJ2-3; D unclear. V gave up 0 bases and J gave up 4 bases, with 17 bases separating them. Germline assignment: CDR1 PRHDT and CDR2 FYEKMQ (reference sequence). CDR3 length: 17 residues. This CDR3 is CASSLGPPSSHADTQYF. The CDR3 DNA reads TGTGCCAGCAGCTTAGGGCCCCCCAGTTCCCACGCAGATACGCAGTATTTT.

This clone has only a few counts. The rearrangement uses TRBV7-9 and TRBJ1-1, with TRBD1 identical over 7 bases. The J segment lost 0 bases and the V segment lost 5 bases, leaving 3 bases of the junction unmatched. In germline, CDR1 is SEHNR, CDR2 FQNEAQ (reference sequence). The length of the CDR3 is 14 residues. CDR3 residues: CASSPGQLNTEAFF. Written as DNA, the CDR3 is TGTGCCAGCAGCCCGGGACAGTTGAACACTGAAGCTTTCTTT.

V and J are TRBV9 and TRBJ2-3, with 9 bases aligning to TRBD2. The V gene's germline CDR1 is SGDLS and CDR2 YYNGEE. This CDR3 has 15 residues. J gave up 4 bases and V 0 bases, and 3 bases lay outside the gene matches. CDR3 in DNA: TGTGCCAGCAGCGTAGGCGGGAGGGCCCCAGATACGCAGTATTTT. Translated: CASSVGGRAPDTQYF.

In its sample, this clone was seen a few times. The V call is TRBV18, the J call TRBJ2-2, with D possibly being TRBD2 (6 bases). V was clipped by 0 bases and J by 4 bases, with 12 bases between them. This CDR3 has 16 amino acids. CDR1 and CDR2 (germline): KGHSH, LQKENI. The CDR3 nucleotides read TGTGCCAGCTCACCACCGGGCGGGGTGCGCACCGGGGAGCTGTTTTTT. Translation gives CASSPPGGVRTGELFF.

The chain combines TRBV7-9 with TRBJ2-2; tentatively, D is TRBD1 (6 bases). Germline V gene sequence: CDR1 SEHNR, CDR2 FQNEAQ (reference sequence). Trimming removed 3 bases from V and 3 bases from J, with 14 bases in between. The CDR3 runs 16 residues. The CDR3 here is CASSFYREEHTGELFF. The CDR3 bases are TGTGCCAGCAGCTTCTACAGGGAAGAGCACACCGGGGAGCTGTTTTTT.

This clone occurred a few times. The chain uses TRBV6-5 and TRBJ1-5; D remains unclear. Trimming took 4 bases from V and 3 from J, leaving 10 bases between them. Germline CDR1 MNHEY, CDR2 SVGAGI. This CDR3 has 14 residues. The CDR3 sequence: CASSSRGDNQPQHF. The CDR3 bases are TGTGCCAGCAGTTCCCGGGGAGACAATCAGCCCCAGCATTTT.

This CDR3 is CASSPGATTGELFF. The CDR3 DNA reads TGTGCCAGCTCACCGGGGGCGACCACCGGGGAGCTGTTTTTT. The chain has TRBV18 and TRBJ2-2; possible D gene TRBD1, 6 bases. The CDR3 sequence is 14 residues long. Per the germline V gene, CDR1 is KGHSH and CDR2 is LQKENI. Trimming removed 3 bases at V and 4 bases at J, with 9 bases between.

The rearrangement joins TRBV9 to TRBJ2-7, with TRBD1 matching over 7 bases. V shed 4 bases and J 0 bases; nucleotides not matched to a gene: 7. This CDR3 contains 15 residues. The germline gives CDR1 SGDLS, CDR2 YYNGEE. The CDR3 sequence: CASSPTGADSYEQYF. In DNA form, the CDR3 reads TGTGCCAGCAGCCCAACAGGGGCAGACTCCTACGAGCAGTACTTC.

The genes are TRBV19 and TRBJ1-4; D is perhaps TRBD1 (6 bases). The germline CDR1 and CDR2 sequences are LNHDA and SQIVND (reference sequence). The CDR3 loop spans 14 amino acids. Trimming removed 5 bases from V and 8 bases from J, with 15 bases in between. The CDR3 DNA sequence: TGTGCCAGTAGTCCGCCAGGGACAAGAGAAAAACTGTTTTTT. It yields the protein CASSPPGTREKLFF.

This clone showed up just a few times. V usage is TRBV10-1 and J usage is TRBJ2-3; a weak D match, TRBD1 (6 bases). Trimming took 0 bases from V and 2 from J, leaving 12 bases between them. Germline V lookup: CDR1 WNHNN, CDR2 SYGVQD (reference sequence). This CDR3 spans 16 amino acids. In DNA, the CDR3 is TGCGCCAGCAGTGAGTCGCCCGGGACAATCACAGATACGCAGTATTTT. Translation: CASSESPGTITDTQYF.

The rearrangement links TRBV27 to TRBJ2-1; 12 positions agree with TRBD2. CDR3 size: 14 residues. In germline, CDR1 is MNHEY, CDR2 SMNVEV (reference sequence). The ends lost 0 bases at V and 15 bases at J; junction bases unmatched: 6. The DNA for the CDR3 is TGTGCCAGCAGTTTATCGGTGACTAGCGGGAGCCTGTTCTTC. This codes for CASSLSVTSGSLFF.

J is TRBJ2-7 and V is TRBV6-1; D is undetermined. CDR1 is MNHNS and CDR2 is SASEGT in the germline V gene. The CDR3 is 13 residues long. Between the trimmed V and J ends, which lost 0 bases and 3 bases, there was a span of 6 bases. Written as DNA, the CDR3 is TGTGCCAGCAGTGAAGCCCTCCTCTACGAGCAGTACTTC. Its protein is CASSEALLYEQYF.

The V and J genes are TRBV28 and TRBJ1-4, with 7 bases lining up with TRBD1. Unmatched junction bases numbered 1, after V lost 5 bases and J lost 4 bases. There are 13 residues in the CDR3. Germline CDR1 and CDR2: MDHEN and SYDVKM. CDR3 in DNA: TGTGCCAGCAGTACAGGGGATAATGAAAAACTGTTTTTT. Protein product: CASSTGDNEKLFF.